This is a list of T cell receptor beta chains from one sample in a study of cytomegalovirus exposure and HLA in healthy donors. The table came from immunoSEQ multiplex PCR; TCRdb's copy has only in-frame clones and leaves some out. Here the sample spans about 150,000 clones, roughly 63% being singletons. Source material: PBMCs. All receptors come from a woman aged 55 to 70 in good health and CMV-seropositive. CDR3s include the opening cysteine and the closing phenylalanine or tryptophan. The D gene is left open where the match is weak. Clone size, where shown, is once, few, many, or a class for clones that have expanded.

CDR3nt	CDR3aa	j_gene	abundance	d_gene	v_gene
TGTGCCAGCAGTATCGGACAGGGGGCAGCAGATACGCAGTATTTT	CASSIGQGAADTQYF	TRBJ2-3	.	TRBD1	TRBV28
TGTGCCAGCAGCTTGGGCAGGGGGAATGAGCAGTTCTTC	CASSLGRGNEQFF	TRBJ2-1	.	TRBD1	TRBV5-8
TGTGCCAGCAGCCAGCCCGACAGGGTCCAAGAGACCCAGTACTTC	CASSQPDRVQETQYF	TRBJ2-5	.	TRBD1	TRBV7-9
TGTGCCAGCAGCGATAGGTTAGCGGGAGTGGAGACCCAGTACTTC	CASSDRLAGVETQYF	TRBJ2-5	.	TRBD2	TRBV7-2
TGTGCCAGCAGTTTATTGGGACAGGGGGCCTCCACAGATACGCAGTATTTT	CASSLLGQGASTDTQYF	TRBJ2-3	.	TRBD1	TRBV28
TGTGCCAGCAGTCCCGGTGGGGGGGGCACAGATACGCAGTATTTT	CASSPGGGGTDTQYF	TRBJ2-3	.	TRBD2	TRBV28
TGTGCCAGCAGCCAAAACGACAGATACGAGCAGTACTTC	CASSQNDRYEQYF	TRBJ2-7	.	.	TRBV4-2
TGTGCCAGCAGCCCGCTACGCGGGAGGGCGTCAGATACGCAGTATTTT	CASSPLRGRASDTQYF	TRBJ2-3	few	TRBD2	TRBV14
TGTGCCAGCAGCTTTGGCGGGAGAGCCACAGATACGCAGTATTTT	CASSFGGRATDTQYF	TRBJ2-3	once	TRBD2	TRBV7-2
TGTGCCAGTAGTTGGGCTAGGGGCGGGAGGACCTCCTACAATGAGCAGTTCTTC	CASSWARGGRTSYNEQFF	TRBJ2-1	.	TRBD2	TRBV19
TGTGCCAGCAGTTTGACACAGCCCCAGCATTTT	CASSLTQPQHF	TRBJ1-5	.	.	TRBV28
TGCGCCAGCAGCTGGGGGGGCAGGGGCCTGCCCCCAGATACGCAGTATTTT	CASSWGGRGLPPDTQYF	TRBJ2-3	.	.	TRBV5-1
TGTGCCAGCAGTACACCAGCCGGGACAGGGAGGGAAAAACTGTTTTTT	CASSTPAGTGREKLFF	TRBJ1-4	.	TRBD1	TRBV28
TGTGCCGGAAGGGGTTCCACCGGGGAGCTGTTTTTT	CAGRGSTGELFF	TRBJ2-2	.	.	TRBV6-5
TGTGCCAGCAGCCGGGACAGTACCTTGACCGGGGAGCTGTTTTTT	CASSRDSTLTGELFF	TRBJ2-2	few	TRBD1	TRBV5-4
TGTGCCGGCAGTTACGCGGGACAGGTGGACACTGAAGCTTTCTTT	CAGSYAGQVDTEAFF	TRBJ1-1	.	TRBD1	TRBV6-5
TGTGCCAGCAGCCAGGCCGAGGCAGGGGGCCCCTACGAGCAGTACTTC	CASSQAEAGGPYEQYF	TRBJ2-7	few	TRBD1	TRBV4-2
TGTGCCAGCAGCTTAGACAGAACTAACTATGGCTACACCTTC	CASSLDRTNYGYTF	TRBJ1-2	.	.	TRBV5-6
TGTGCCAGCAGCTGGACTAGCGGGAGGGTCCAAGAGACCCAGTACTTC	CASSWTSGRVQETQYF	TRBJ2-5	.	TRBD2	TRBV5-5
TGTGCCAGCAGGACCGGGGGGACCGCGAGAGGGGCCAACGTCCTGACTTTC	CASRTGGTARGANVLTF	TRBJ2-6	.	TRBD2	TRBV9
TGTGCCAGCAGCCCGACTAGCGGGAGGGTTAGCACAGATACGCAGTATTTT	CASSPTSGRVSTDTQYF	TRBJ2-3	.	TRBD2	TRBV5-6
TGTGCCAGCAGTTATCCATCCGGGACAGAGCTCCTGAGCTCCTACAATGAGCAGTTCTTC	CASSYPSGTELLSSYNEQFF	TRBJ2-1	.	TRBD1	TRBV28
TGTGCCAGCAGTACATGGACAGGTCCAGAGACCCAGTACTTC	CASSTWTGPETQYF	TRBJ2-5	.	TRBD1	TRBV6-5
TGTGCCAGCAGCGTGGGACAGTCCGGTGGCTACACCTTC	CASSVGQSGGYTF	TRBJ1-2	.	TRBD1	TRBV9
TGTGCCAGCAGCCTGTTGACAGGGAAGAACACTGAAGCTTTCTTT	CASSLLTGKNTEAFF	TRBJ1-1	.	TRBD1	TRBV7-2
TGTGCCAGCAGCCCCCCCCGGGGAACGGAGCGATACGAGCAGTACTTC	CASSPPRGTERYEQYF	TRBJ2-7	few	.	TRBV7-8
TGTGCCAGTAGTCCAACTAGCGGGACCGGCTCCTACGAGCAGTACTTC	CASSPTSGTGSYEQYF	TRBJ2-7	few	TRBD2	TRBV19
TGCGCCAGCAGCTCCGCGTGGACATCTGGGGAGCTGTTTTTT	CASSSAWTSGELFF	TRBJ2-2	few	.	TRBV5-1